A single sample gave rise to the 11 T cell receptor beta chains below, sequenced in a study of shared clonotypes between healthy human individuals. Measured with immunoSEQ multiplex PCR; TCRdb has only the in-frame clones, and not every one. The sample has around 640,000 clones, 95% to 96% seen once; the top ten hold more than 0.085%. Naive CD8 cells lacked CD45RO and underwent positive selection for CCR7, leaving out terminally differentiated effector memory CD45RA+ cells. The sequenced sample consisted of naive CD8+ T cells sorted from blood. Receptors originate from a young woman in good health.

The chain uses TRBV27 and TRBJ1-1; the D is unclear. Looked up from germline, CDR1 is MNHEY and CDR2 is SMNVEV (reference sequence). This CDR3 region has 14 residues. Trimming removed 6 bases at V and 5 bases at J, with 16 bases between. CDR3 amino acids: CASSLGSGSTEAFF. In DNA, the CDR3 is TGTGCCAGCAGCTTAGGCTCGGGAAGTACTGAAGCTTTCTTT.

The chain couples TRBV9 to TRBJ1-3; the D is unclear. This CDR3 has 18 residues. From germline, CDR1 is SGDLS and CDR2 YYNGEE. Between the trimmed V and J ends, which lost 5 bases and 2 bases, there was a span of 23 bases. CDR3 bases: TGTGCCAGCAGGGGTGCTTCGGGAGGTAATCTACCTGGAAACACCATATATTTT. This translates into CASRGASGGNLPGNTIYF.

This clone was seen a single time. The chain is built from TRBV11-1 and TRBJ2-7; D ambiguous. V was pared by 5 bases and J by 5 bases, with 16 bases between. The CDR3 totals 14 residues. Germline V gene data show CDR1 as SGHAT and CDR2 as FQDESV (reference sequence). The CDR3 nucleotides read TGTGCCAGCAGCCCAGTTAACTTGTTCCACGAGCAGTACTTC. This encodes CASSPVNLFHEQYF. Together with reference TRBV11-1 and TRBJ2-7, the CDR3 gives the full variable domain: EAEVAQSPRYKITEKSQAVAFWCDPISGHATLYWYRQILGQGPELLVQFQDESVVDDSQLPKDRFSAERLKGVDSTLKIQPAELGDSAMYLCASSPVNLFHEQYFGPGTRLTVT.

This clone has just one count. V gene TRBV27 combines with J gene TRBJ1-2; D ambiguous. CDR3 length equals 17 residues. Germline values: CDR1 MNHEY, CDR2 SMNVEV (reference sequence). V lost 5 bases, J lost 0 bases, and 19 bases lay in between. CDR3 sequence: CASSTSDVDDTNYGYTF. CDR3 coding DNA: TGTGCCAGCAGTACATCGGACGTGGACGATACTAACTATGGCTACACCTTC.

This clone came up once. The rearrangement joins TRBV4-1 to TRBJ2-1, with TRBD2 identical over 7 bases. This CDR3 spans 16 amino acids. The germline V gene has CDR1 MGHRA and CDR2 YSYEKL. The V and J ends lost 0 bases and 4 bases, in that order; junction bases with no gene match: 6. The CDR3 loop reads CASSQDGGTIYNEQFF. CDR3 DNA: TGCGCCAGCAGCCAAGACGGGGGGACTATATACAATGAGCAGTTCTTC.

The CDR3 sequence is CASSTGNRGSGEKLFF. DNA of the CDR3: TGTGCCAGCAGCACCGGAAACAGGGGGTCTGGAGAAAAACTGTTTTTT. The chain recombines TRBV7-9 with TRBJ1-4; TRBD1 agrees at 8 bases. CDR1 and CDR2 from the germline V gene are SEHNR and FQNEAQ (reference sequence). Unmatched junction bases numbered 13, after V lost 5 bases and J lost 8 bases. There are 16 residues in the CDR3.

The chain combines TRBV7-9 with TRBJ2-3; 10 nucleotides agree with TRBD2. After removal of 6 bases from V and 3 bases from J, the junction contained 6 bases not matched to a gene. CDR1 and CDR2 from the germline V gene are SEHNR and FQNEAQ (reference sequence). This CDR3 is built from 15 residues. Here the CDR3 reads CASRRLAGATDTQYF. CDR3 DNA sequence: TGTGCCAGCAGGAGACTAGCGGGCGCTACAGATACGCAGTATTTT.

J is TRBJ1-4 and V is TRBV7-6; D uncertain. Germline CDR1 SGHVS, CDR2 FNYEAQ. V was clipped by 5 bases and J by 8 bases, with 12 bases between them. CDR3 length equals 13 residues. The DNA of the CDR3 is TGTGCCAGCAGCGTCCGGGAGCTAGAAAAACTGTTTTTT. Its translation: CASSVRELEKLFF.

To note about this clone: A junction boundary mismatches the germline segment, possibly from a read error. The chain joins TRBV9 to TRBJ2-3, with a possible D match to TRBD2 (6 bases). This CDR3 contains 14 residues. The V gene's germline CDR1 is SGDLS and CDR2 YYNGEE. Here the CDR3 DNA reads TGTGCCAGCAGCGTACTCAGCTCGGGGGAGTCAGTTCATTTT. Its translation is CASSVLSSGESVHF. The entire variable domain, with the rest obtained from reference TRBV9 and TRBJ2-3, is as follows: DSGVTQTPKHLITATGQRVTLRCSPRSGDLSVYWYQQSLDQGLQFLIQYYNGEERAKGNILERFSAQQFPDLHSELNLSSLELGDSALYFCASSVLSSGESVHFGPGTRLTVL.

Comments on this clone: At the DNA level, this CDR3 is encoded by other sequences in the same sample as well. The chain is built from TRBV27 and TRBJ2-7, with a tentative D call TRBD2 (6 bases). CDR1 and CDR2 (germline): MNHEY, SMNVEV (reference sequence). V was clipped by 6 bases and J by 2 bases, with 11 bases between them. The CDR3 length is 13 residues. The CDR3 DNA sequence: TGTGCCAGCAGCCCTGGCGGGACCTACGAGCAGTACTTC. Its protein is CASSPGGTYEQYF.

The V call is TRBV28, the J call TRBJ2-7; D is unclear. V was pared by 3 bases and J by 2 bases, with 11 bases between. CDR3 length: 14 amino acids. CDR1 and CDR2 from the germline V gene are MDHEN and SYDVKM. Here the CDR3 DNA reads TGTGCCAGCAGTTTTCTCGGCGGAACCTACGAGCAGTACTTC. Its translation: CASSFLGGTYEQYF.